These 24 T cell receptor beta chains came from one sample sequenced in a study of T-cell reconstitution after alpha-beta-depleted transplantation in children. Unique molecular identifiers tagged the TCRbeta library. Each CDR3 protein gets one entry after TCRdb re-called the PCR reads with MiXCR. The sample gives about 240,000 distinct CDR3 sequences, around 12% of which show up once; roughly 2.6% is in the top ten. This sample comprised PBMCs from the stem cell graft donor, obtained from the stem cell graft. Every receptor here comes from a human donor who donated a stem cell graft to a child with acute lymphoblastic leukemia.

This clonotype occurred many times. V usage is TRBV5-1 and J usage is TRBJ2-5, with 7 positions matching TRBD1. The CDR3 runs 18 residues. Germline V gene lookup returns CDR1 SGHRS and CDR2 YFSETQ. Trimming removed 0 bases from V and 4 bases from J; junction bases left unmatched: 15. This chain's CDR3 is CASSLGRGGQATRETQYF. CDR3 nucleotide sequence: TGCGCCAGCAGCTTGGGCCGTGGAGGACAGGCGACGAGAGAGACCCAGTACTTC.

This clonotype has ten or more counts. The chain uses TRBV5-1 and TRBJ2-4; TRBD1 aligns across 7 bases. CDR3 size: 18 residues. The V gene end was trimmed by 4 bases and the J gene end by 9 bases; junction bases not matched to a gene: 22. Germline V CDR1 and CDR2: SGHRS, YFSETQ. The CDR3 coding sequence is TGCGCCAGCAGCCGAGGTAGACAGGGCGAGGTTTGGGGTGGCATTCAGTACTTC. Translated: CASSRGRQGEVWGGIQYF.

This clonotype was seen more than once but under ten times. The chain's CDR3 is CASSHLSGSIDNEQFF. CDR3 nucleotides: TGTGCCAGCAGCCACCTTAGCGGGAGTATCGACAATGAGCAGTTCTTC. J is TRBJ2-1 and V is TRBV4-2; 9 bases line up with TRBD2. V lost 3 bases and J lost 5; bases outside the gene matches: 8. The CDR3 spans 16 residues. Germline V lookup: CDR1 LGHNA, CDR2 YNFKEQ.

This clonotype was found many times. The V gene is TRBV11-2, the J gene TRBJ1-1; D is perhaps TRBD1 (5 bases). CDR1 and CDR2 (germline): SGHAT, FQNNGV. The V and J ends lost 5 bases and 4 bases respectively, with 11 bases between them. The CDR3 totals 13 residues. DNA for the CDR3: TGTGCCAGCAGCAACCGACAGCGCACTGAAGCTTTCTTT. Translating gives CASSNRQRTEAFF.

This clonotype was seen at least ten times. This sequence joins TRBV7-2 and TRBJ2-3, with 7 bases identical to TRBD1. V lost 5 bases, J lost 0 bases, and 8 bases stayed unmatched. The CDR3 totals 16 residues. Germline values: CDR1 SGHTA, CDR2 FQGNSA. The CDR3 loop is CASSRQGLGSTDTQYF. The CDR3 coding sequence is TGTGCCAGCAGCCGACAGGGATTGGGTAGCACAGATACGCAGTATTTT.

This clonotype was picked up many times. The J gene is TRBJ2-5, the V gene TRBV6-2 or TRBV6-3, with D maybe TRBD1 (5 bases). CDR3 length: 13 residues. Trimming removed 6 bases from V and 4 bases from J, with 12 bases in between. Germline V gene lookup returns CDR1 MNHEY and CDR2 SVGEGT. The chain's CDR3 is CASSIRVRETQYF. As DNA, the CDR3 is TGTGCCAGCAGCATCAGGGTCCGAGAGACCCAGTACTTC.

This clonotype was seen a few times. This chain links TRBV5-1 with TRBJ2-7; 7 bases agree with TRBD1. The J segment lost 0 bases and the V segment lost 3 bases, leaving 3 bases of the junction unmatched. The CDR3 extends over 14 amino acids. Germline CDR1 is SGHRS and CDR2 is YFSETQ. The CDR3 nucleotides are TGCGCCAGCAGCTCGGGACAGACCTCCTACGAGCAGTACTTC. Translating gives CASSSGQTSYEQYF.

This clonotype was detected ten times or more. This chain uses TRBV28 with TRBJ2-5; D may be TRBD2 (6 bases). Germline CDR1 MDHEN, CDR2 SYDVKM. The CDR3 sequence is 15 residues long. The V gene lost 1 base and the J gene lost 4 bases, with 13 bases spanning the gap. The CDR3 loop reads CASSLSRGFRETQYF. As DNA, the CDR3 is TGTGCCAGCAGTTTATCGCGGGGTTTCCGAGAGACCCAGTACTTC.

Comment on this clonotype: This may be a read error, as it is one base from a much larger clone. The J gene is TRBJ2-7, the V gene TRBV5-1; D tentatively reads TRBD1 or TRBD2 (5 bases each). The CDR3 extends over 14 amino acids. Germline CDR1 reads SGHRS; CDR2 reads YFSETQ. The CDR3 sequence: CSSSLDRGALEQYF. CDR3 DNA sequence: TGCTCCAGCAGCTTGGACCGGGGCGCTCTCGAGCAGTACTTC.

J is TRBJ1-3 and V is TRBV6-5; a possible D gene is TRBD1 (5 bases). This CDR3 region has 17 residues. CDR1 is MNHEY, CDR2 SVGAGI, per germline. Trimming shortened V by 1 base and J by 0 bases, and 13 bases separated the two germline ends. CDR3 loop: CASSYFDPTVSGNTIYF. CDR3 coding DNA: TGTGCCAGCAGTTACTTCGACCCGACAGTCTCTGGAAACACCATATATTTT.

This clonotype occurred many times. The chain is built from TRBV4-3 and TRBJ2-1, with 7 bases identical to TRBD2. CDR3 size: 19 residues. J was trimmed by 4 bases and V by 0 bases; bases with no gene match: 15. In germline, CDR1 is LGHNA, CDR2 YSLEER. CDR3 residues: CASSQDPVIRQRGYNEQFF. The DNA of the CDR3 is TGCGCCAGCAGCCAAGATCCGGTAATAAGGCAGCGGGGTTACAATGAGCAGTTCTTC.

This clonotype was recorded at least ten times. This chain joins TRBV20-1 and TRBJ1-2; D unresolved. Germline V gene data show CDR1 as DFQATT and CDR2 as SNEGSKA (reference sequence). CDR3 size: 12 residues. V was shortened by 6 bases and J by 0 bases, with 8 bases between the two germline ends. DNA for the CDR3: TGCAGTGCCGTTAGGACTAACTATGGCTACACCTTC. Protein: CSAVRTNYGYTF.

V is TRBV3-1 and J is TRBJ2-5; D gene uncertain. The V gene lost 0 bases and the J gene lost 5 bases, with 13 bases spanning the gap. The CDR3 contains 15 residues. Germline loops: CDR1 LGHDT, CDR2 YNNKEL (reference sequence). CDR3 residues: CASSQEDPAGETQYF. The CDR3, as DNA: TGTGCCAGCAGCCAAGAGGACCCTGCCGGGGAGACCCAGTACTTC.

On this clonotype itself: It may be a read error: a sequence one base away is much more abundant. The rearrangement links TRBV12-3 or TRBV12-4 to TRBJ1-5; possibly TRBD1 for D (5 bases). The CDR3 loop spans 13 amino acids. The chain's CDR3 is CDSSSRAKAPQHF. CDR3 DNA: TGTGACAGCAGTTCCAGGGCCAAGGCGCCCCAGCATTTT.

This clonotype was detected ten times or more. The V and J genes are TRBV4-3 and TRBJ2-1; D may be TRBD1 or TRBD2 (5 bases each). Per germline, CDR1 LGHNA and CDR2 YSLEER. CDR3 length: 15 amino acids. Deletions cut 11 bases from V and 0 bases from J, with 17 bases between. CDR3 loop: CAEGLRQGSYNEQFF. In DNA, the CDR3 is TGCGCCGAGGGTCTCCGTCAGGGCTCCTACAATGAGCAGTTCTTC.

This chain uses TRBV20-1 with TRBJ2-7; D might be TRBD1 (6 bases). Germline values: CDR1 DFQATT, CDR2 SNEGSKA (reference sequence). V was clipped by 6 bases and J by 1 base, with 13 bases between them. The CDR3 has 13 amino acids. In nucleotides, the CDR3 is TGCAGTGCCGTACAGGGTTTGTCCTACGAGCAGTACTTC. This translates into CSAVQGLSYEQYF.

This clonotype showed up many times. The rearrangement uses TRBV5-6 and TRBJ2-3, with 7 bases aligning to TRBD1. With 7 bases clipped from V and 1 base from J, the junction kept 0 bases outside the gene matches. CDR1 SGHDT and CDR2 YYEEEE come from the germline V gene. The CDR3 has 12 residues. In DNA, the CDR3 is TGTGCCAGCGACAGGGGCACAGATACGCAGTATTTT. Its protein product is CASDRGTDTQYF.

As for this clonotype: A much larger clone differs by one base, so this may be a read error. The J gene is TRBJ2-2, the V gene TRBV7-9, with 8 positions matching TRBD2. The CDR3 length is 14 residues. CDR1 is SEHNR and CDR2 is FQNEAQ in the germline V gene (reference sequence). The J segment lost 3 bases and the V segment lost 7 bases, leaving 4 bases of the junction unmatched. The CDR3 coding sequence is TGTGCCAGCATGGGGACTAGTGACACCGGGGAGCTGTTTTTT. It translates to CASMGTSDTGELFF.

This clonotype has at least ten counts. One junction end disagrees with the germline gene, perhaps due to a read error. The CDR3: CASSLRWEGSHEQYF. The CDR3 nucleotides are TGTGCCAGCAGTTTAAGGTGGGAGGGCTCCCACGAGCAGTACTTC. V is TRBV27 and J is TRBJ2-7, with 7 bases fitting TRBD2. This CDR3 spans 15 amino acids. The germline CDR1 and CDR2 sequences are MNHEY and SMNVEV (reference sequence).

Ten or more counts support this clonotype. The chain recombines TRBV12-3 or TRBV12-4 with TRBJ1-5; D not resolved. The CDR3 runs 14 residues. Trimming took 3 bases from V and 3 from J, leaving 9 bases between them. The CDR3 DNA follows: TGTGCCAGCAGTTTTGGGGTATACAATCAGCCCCAGCATTTT. Residues: CASSFGVYNQPQHF.

With regard to this clonotype: Being one base from a much bigger clone, this may be a read error. The chain uses TRBV5-1 and TRBJ2-1; the D is unclear. The CDR3 covers 14 residues. With 1 base removed from V and 4 bases from J, the gap between germline ends came to 9 bases. CDR1 is SGHRS, CDR2 YFSETQ, per germline. The CDR3 DNA reads as TGCGCCAGCAGCTTGCCTGCCGATTACAATGAGCAGTTCTTC. It specifies CASSLPADYNEQFF.

This clonotype was recorded many times. The genes are TRBV6-5 and TRBJ1-2; 8 nucleotides match TRBD1. V lost 0 bases to trimming and J lost 8 bases; unmatched junction nucleotides: 11. The CDR3 is 16 residues long. CDR1 MNHEY and CDR2 SVGAGI come from the germline V gene. This CDR3 reads CASSYSLGQGPFGYTF. In DNA form, the CDR3 reads TGTGCCAGCAGTTACTCATTAGGACAGGGCCCTTTCGGCTACACCTTC.

In regard to this clonotype: With a much larger clone just one base away, this may be a read error. The J gene is TRBJ2-7, the V gene TRBV7-2; unclear D gene. The V gene's germline CDR1 is SGHTA and CDR2 FQGNSA. The CDR3 is made up of 13 amino acids. CDR3 nucleotides: TGTGCCAGCAGCCTCTTTTATATCGACGAGCCGTACTTC. Protein sequence: CASSLFYIDEPYF.

This clonotype showed up many times. The chain couples TRBV28 to TRBJ2-1; TRBD1 might be the D (5 bases). Trimming took off 7 bases at V and 4 bases at J, with 17 bases between the two ends. Germline loops: CDR1 MDHEN, CDR2 SYDVKM. CDR3 length equals 15 residues. CDR3 sequence reads: CASKEGHVRYNEQFF. The CDR3 bases are TGTGCCAGCAAGGAAGGACACGTTCGTTACAATGAGCAGTTCTTC.